The rows below give T cell receptor beta chains drawn from one sample of a study of cytomegalovirus exposure and HLA in healthy donors. Assay: immunoSEQ multiplex PCR; the TCRdb copy retains only in-frame clones and omits some. The data contain 100,000 to 150,000 clones, roughly 79% of them singletons. Sequenced material: PBMCs. These receptors were taken from a woman aged 40 to 50 in good health and CMV-seronegative. CDR3s include the opening cysteine and the closing phenylalanine or tryptophan. Where a row states a size, it is once, few, many or the class of an expanded clone; other rows omit it.

V | size | CDR3
TRBV30 | - | CAWSVGAGGRETQYF
TRBV9 | - | CASSVATSAQPGVNYGYTF
TRBV30 | - | CAWSRQSGNTIYF
TRBV6-6 | once | CASSRGGADNYGYTF
TRBV6-5 | few | CASSYSSGPNTGELFF
TRBV5-4 | - | CASSFSLETQYF
TRBV18 | - | CASSPQTGNIQYF
TRBV4-1 | once | CASSQDVKGATNSPLHF
TRBV6-1 | once | CASSEYTGGNYGYTF
TRBV4-2 | - | CASSQDAYKGQAYSTDTQYF
TRBV29-1 | - | CSVDRGLRDTEAFF
TRBV11-2 | - | CASSLGTRGGNSPLHF
TRBV5-4 | - | CASSSGGGAGSYNEQFF
TRBV2 | - | CASRVTGGRQPQHF
TRBV19 | - | CASSIAGAGANVLTF
TRBV28 | - | CASSSSFKMSVVTEAFF
TRBV4-1 | few | CASRVPTGRGTEAFF
TRBV11-2 | - | CASSLGADNYGYTF
TRBV6-5 | - | CATRGGYGYTF
TRBV28 | - | CASSELAGYNEQFF
TRBV2 | - | CASRGQGVTEAFF
TRBV4-1 | - | CASSQDLAGRNTGELFF
TRBV6-5 | - | CASSYSSRGSGYTF
TRBV7-9 | - | CASSFAGARGTGELFF
TRBV10-3 | - | CAIRGTPTDEQFF
TRBV10-2 | - | CASSGDRYYGYTF
TRBV7-3 | - | CASSLGGRSYNEQFF
TRBV28 | - | CASSLAGGAGGYTF
TRBV6-1 | - | CATWGVPPPTDTQYF
TRBV7-8 | - | CASSLFGTGGRNEQFF
TRBV11-3 | - | CASSPGTGGSSTDTQYF
TRBV7-7 | - | CASSTGGSYNEQFF
TRBV6-5 | - | CASARAGGPSNEQFF
TRBV7-2 | - | CASSGLAGLAYNEQFF
TRBV5-1 | - | CASSFPGTGGVDTEAFF
TRBV19 | - | CASSLLRDRGTDTQYF
TRBV7-2 | - | CASSPFGEQFF
TRBV19 | - | CASSINRGLGNQPQHF
TRBV11-2 | - | CASSNRGTAGGEQYF
TRBV7-9 | - | CSSSKTPGQSVYEQYF
TRBV7-2 | - | CASSSEGRETYEQYF
TRBV9 | - | CASSVGAGQGAYGYTF
TRBV6-4 | - | CASSDSPSYEQYF
TRBV9 | - | CASTGQGQRKLFF
TRBV7-9 | - | CASSLERELDNEQFF